This section outlines one T cell receptor (beta chain) sequence together with its context. Its antigen is as yet unknown. This record belongs to a study of neoadjuvant anti-PD-1 for oral cavity cancer. Study information: Patients without progression got a fourth dose around day 43.

Overall study findings and caveats: Pretreatment Treg/Th17 ratio correlated inversely with post-treatment tumor clonality. PBMC Gini-index clonality exceeded responders' in non-responders post-nivolumab.

Produced via immunoSEQ multiplex PCR; TCRdb's table is partial and in-frame only. Of about 14,000 clones listed, 55% to 75% are singletons. The CDR3 extends over 15 amino acids. The germline V gene encodes CDR1 MNHEY and CDR2 SMNVEV (reference sequence). V lost 4 bases to trimming and J lost 5 bases; unmatched junction nucleotides: 8. This sample's time point: after neoadjuvant nivolumab, at surgical resection. Patients had newly diagnosed, untreated stage II-IVA oral cavity squamous cell carcinoma. This sequence originates from a person between 40 and 85 years old with oral cavity squamous cell carcinoma. The chain links TRBV27 to TRBJ2-3; 8 nucleotides line up with TRBD2. The sample consisted of PBMCs, taken after nivolumab (anti-PD-1) treatment. CDR3 region: CASSSGGAGEDTQYF. The CDR3 DNA is TGTGCCAGCAGTTCCGGCGGAGCGGGAGAAGATACGCAGTATTTT.